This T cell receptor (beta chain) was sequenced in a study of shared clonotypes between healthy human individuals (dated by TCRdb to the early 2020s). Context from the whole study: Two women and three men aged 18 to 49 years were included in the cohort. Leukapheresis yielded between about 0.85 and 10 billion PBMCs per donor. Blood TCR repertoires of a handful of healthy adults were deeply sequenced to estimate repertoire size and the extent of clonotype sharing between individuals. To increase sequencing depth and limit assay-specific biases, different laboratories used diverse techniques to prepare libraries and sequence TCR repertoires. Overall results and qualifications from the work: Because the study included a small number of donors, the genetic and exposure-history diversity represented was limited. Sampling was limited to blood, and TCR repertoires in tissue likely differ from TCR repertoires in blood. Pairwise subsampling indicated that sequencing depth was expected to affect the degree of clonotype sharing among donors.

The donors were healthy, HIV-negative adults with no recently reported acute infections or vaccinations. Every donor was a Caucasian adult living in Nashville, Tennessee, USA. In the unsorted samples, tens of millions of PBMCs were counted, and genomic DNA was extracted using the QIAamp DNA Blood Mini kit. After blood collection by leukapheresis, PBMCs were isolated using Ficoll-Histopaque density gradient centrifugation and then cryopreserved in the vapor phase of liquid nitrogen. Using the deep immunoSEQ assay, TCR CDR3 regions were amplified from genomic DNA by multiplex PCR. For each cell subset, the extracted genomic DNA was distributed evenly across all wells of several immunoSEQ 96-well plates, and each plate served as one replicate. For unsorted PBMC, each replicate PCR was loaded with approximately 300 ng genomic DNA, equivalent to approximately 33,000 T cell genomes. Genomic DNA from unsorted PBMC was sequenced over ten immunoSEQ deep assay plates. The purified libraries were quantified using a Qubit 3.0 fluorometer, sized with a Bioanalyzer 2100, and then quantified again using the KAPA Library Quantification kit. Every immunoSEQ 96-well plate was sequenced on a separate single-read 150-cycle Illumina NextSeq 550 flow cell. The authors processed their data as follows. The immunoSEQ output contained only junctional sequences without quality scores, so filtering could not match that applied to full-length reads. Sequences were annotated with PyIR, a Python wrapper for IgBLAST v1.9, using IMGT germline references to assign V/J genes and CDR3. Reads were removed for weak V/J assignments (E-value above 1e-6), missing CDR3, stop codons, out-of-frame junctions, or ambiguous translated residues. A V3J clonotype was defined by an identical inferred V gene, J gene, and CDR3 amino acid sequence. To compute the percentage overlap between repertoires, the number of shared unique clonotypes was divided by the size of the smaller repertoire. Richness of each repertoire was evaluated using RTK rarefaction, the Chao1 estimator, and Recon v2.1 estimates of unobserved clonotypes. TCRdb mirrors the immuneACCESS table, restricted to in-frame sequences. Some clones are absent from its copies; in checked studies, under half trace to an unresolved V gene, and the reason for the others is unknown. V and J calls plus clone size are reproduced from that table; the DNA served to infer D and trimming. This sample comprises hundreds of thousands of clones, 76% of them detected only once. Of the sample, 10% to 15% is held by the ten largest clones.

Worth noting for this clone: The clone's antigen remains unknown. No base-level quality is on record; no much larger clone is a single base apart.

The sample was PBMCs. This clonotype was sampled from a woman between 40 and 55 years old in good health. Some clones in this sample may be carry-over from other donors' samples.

The nucleotide sequence reads TGTGCCAGCAGGTCCCAGGGGCAACTGTTTTTT. The encoded protein is CASRSQGQLFF. Recombination joined TRBV28 with TRBJ1-4; tentative D gene TRBD1, with 6 bases matching. The CDR3 runs 11 residues from the cysteine to the phenylalanine. Only CDR3 DNA remains: 33 bases, in frame from the first base. V gives up 6 bases and J gives up 12 bases, and the segment between their germline ends measures 11 bases. Taken from the germline V gene, the CDR1 and CDR2 loops are MDHEN and SYDVKM. The reference TRBV28 and TRBJ1-4 proteins fill in what lies around the CDR3, so the full variable domain reads DVKVTQSSRYLVKRTGEKVFLECVQDMDHENMFWYRQDPGLGLRLIYFSYDVKMKEKGDIPEGYSVSREKKERFSLILESASTNQTSMYLCASRSQGQLFFGSGTQLSVL.